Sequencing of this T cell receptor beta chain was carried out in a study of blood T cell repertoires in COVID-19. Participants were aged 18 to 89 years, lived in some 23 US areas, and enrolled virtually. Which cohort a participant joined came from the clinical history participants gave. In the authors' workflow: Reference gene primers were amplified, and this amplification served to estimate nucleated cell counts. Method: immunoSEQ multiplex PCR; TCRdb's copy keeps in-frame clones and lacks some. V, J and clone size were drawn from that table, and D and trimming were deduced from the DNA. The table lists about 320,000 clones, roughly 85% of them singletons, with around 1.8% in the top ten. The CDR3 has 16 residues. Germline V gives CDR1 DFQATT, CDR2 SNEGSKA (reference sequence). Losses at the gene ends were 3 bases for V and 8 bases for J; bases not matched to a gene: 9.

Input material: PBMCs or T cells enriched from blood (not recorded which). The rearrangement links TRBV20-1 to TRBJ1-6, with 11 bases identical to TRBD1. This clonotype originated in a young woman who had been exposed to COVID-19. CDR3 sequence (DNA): TGCAGTGCTAGTGTTACCGGGACAGGGGGTGATTCACCCCTCCACTTT. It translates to CSASVTGTGGDSPLHF.